This T cell receptor gamma chain was documented in a study of γδ T cells in repeated Plasmodium falciparum infection. Study conclusions and caveats: Vgamma9/Vdelta2+ repertoires stayed stably polyclonal over time and infection.

This clone was recorded a few times. Its target is unknown. The TCRdb record carries a much larger clone's protein, which differs from this DNA's translation at residue 14; a read error is the likely cause, and the protein listed here is the DNA translation. The CDR3 has 16 residues. Germline lookup yields CDR1 GITISATS and CDR2 ISYDGTV (reference sequence). TCRdb re-called the multiplex PCR reads via CATT. In the table there are more than 4,000 gamma-chain clones, 3% to 3.5% of which are singletons. Flow sorting of PBMC yielded separate Vgamma9/Vdelta2+ and Vdelta2-negative gammadelta T cell populations for bulk repertoire analysis.

The J gene went uncalled, whereas the V gene is TRGV9. The clonotype comes from a pool of human donors (malaria-infected and uninfected, not separated). The sequencing input was gamma-delta T cells from blood. The CDR3 sequence is CALWENEELGKKIRVF. The DNA for the CDR3 is TGTGCCTTGTGGGAGAATGAAGAGTTGGGCAAAAAAATCAGGGTATTT.